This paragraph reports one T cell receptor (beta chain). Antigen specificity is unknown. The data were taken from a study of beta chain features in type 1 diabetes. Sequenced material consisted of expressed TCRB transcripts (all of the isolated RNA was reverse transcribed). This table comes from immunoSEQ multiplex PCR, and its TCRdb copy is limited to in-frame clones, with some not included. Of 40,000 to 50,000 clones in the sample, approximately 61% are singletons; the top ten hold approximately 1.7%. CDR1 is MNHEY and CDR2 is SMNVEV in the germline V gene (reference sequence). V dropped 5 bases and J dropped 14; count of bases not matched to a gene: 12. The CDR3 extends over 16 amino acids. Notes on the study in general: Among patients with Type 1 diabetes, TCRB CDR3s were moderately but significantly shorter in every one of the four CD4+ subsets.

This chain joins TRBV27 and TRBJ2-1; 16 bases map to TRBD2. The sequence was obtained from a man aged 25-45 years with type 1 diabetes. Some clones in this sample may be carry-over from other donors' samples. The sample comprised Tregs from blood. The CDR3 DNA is TGTGCCAGCAGTCCGCTGGGACTAGCGGGGGGGAGTCAGAAGTTCTTC. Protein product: CASSPLGLAGGSQKFF.